This T cell receptor (beta chain) was sequenced during a study of blood T cells in healthy people across ages. Study background: Capture by template switching was about one barcoded beta molecule per two T cells. Notes on the study in general: One million T cells yielded diversity estimates that were considered underestimates. More naive CD4+ cells and higher diversity were found in long-lived than in aged donors.

Concerning this clonotype: Antigen specificity is unknown.

Trimming shortened V by 5 bases and J by 1 base, and 11 bases separated the two germline ends. The CDR3 totals 13 residues. Germline values: CDR1 DFQATT, CDR2 SNEGSKA (reference sequence). The authors ran a second PCR of about 6 to 11 cycles using a sample-barcoded 5' primer and a J-beta primer mix. TCRdb analysed the 5' RACE reads with MiXCR anew, one entry per CDR3 protein. The data hold 1.4 million or so distinct CDR3 sequences, with 35% to 45% observed a single time. This clonotype originated in a woman younger than 30 in good health. Sequenced input: blood. The chain combines TRBV20-1 with TRBJ2-5; D remains unclear. The CDR3 region is CSAPPHSQETQYF. The CDR3 DNA is TGCAGTGCTCCTCCACATTCCCAAGAGACCCAGTACTTC.